Listed here are 3 T cell receptor beta chains from one sample, sequenced in a study of T-cell reconstitution after alpha-beta-depleted transplantation in children. A library of TCRbeta sequences, prepared with unique molecular identifiers, was generated. One entry per CDR3 protein results from TCRdb running MiXCR on the PCR reads. The table has 200,000 to 250,000 distinct CDR3 sequences, approximately 8% seen once. This specimen was PBMCs, mostly from graft donor cells, taken 360 days after TCRalphabeta/CD19-depleted stem cell transplant. These receptors were collected from a male patient between 2 and 15 years old who had a stem cell transplant for acute myeloid leukemia, so the T cells may come from the graft donor.

The J gene is TRBJ2-1, the V gene TRBV5-1; TRBD2 matches at 7 bases. The CDR3 extends over 18 amino acids. The V gene end was trimmed by 3 bases and the J gene end by 4 bases; junction bases not matched to a gene: 16. Germline V gene data show CDR1 as SGHRS and CDR2 as YFSETQ. The CDR3: CASSWPLTSPRGYNEQFF. The CDR3 DNA follows: TGCGCCAGCAGCTGGCCCCTGACTAGCCCCCGGGGGTACAATGAGCAGTTCTTC.

This clonotype was seen many times. V gene TRBV12-3 or TRBV12-4 combines with J gene TRBJ2-7, with 7 nucleotides matching TRBD1. CDR3 length: 18 amino acids. The trim removed 6 bases at V and 0 bases at J, leaving 17 bases unmatched. The CDR3 nucleotides are TGTGCCAGCAGCTCCTCGACAGGGCGGTCACCTTACTCCTACGAGCAGTACGTC. Translating it yields CASSSSTGRSPYSYEQYV.

This clonotype was found many times. The chain joins TRBV6-1 to TRBJ2-5, with a weak D call TRBD1 (6 bases). CDR3 length: 14 amino acids. Trimming took off 6 bases at V and 3 bases at J, with 14 bases between the two ends. Germline CDR1 is MNHNS and CDR2 is SASEGT. The CDR3, as DNA: TGTGCCAGCAGCACCAGGGGATTCGAAGAGACCCAGTACTTC. Translated: CASSTRGFEETQYF.